This T cell receptor beta chain was documented in a study of blood T cell repertoires in COVID-19. Study background: From the United States, Italy and Spain came samples of acute and convalescent COVID-19.

Recruits, aged about 18 to 95 years, lived in about two dozen US areas. Participants' reported clinical history set cohort assignment. Two negative PCRs, clearance, or symptom resolution were required of recovered Cohort 3 donors. Clones were read by immunoSEQ multiplex PCR, and TCRdb kept only the in-frame ones, dropping some. This table has around 200,000 clones, 85% appearing once. Sequenced: PBMCs or T cells enriched from blood (not recorded which). The clonotype was recovered from a middle-aged man who had recovered from COVID-19.

The CDR3 reads CATSRDDRGQETQYF. DNA for the CDR3: TGTGCCACCAGCAGAGATGATAGGGGACAAGAGACCCAGTACTTC. This chain connects TRBV15 to TRBJ2-5; tentative D call: TRBD1 (5 bases). This CDR3 is 15 amino acids long. Germline V gives CDR1 LNHNV, CDR2 YYDKDF (reference sequence). The V gene lost 0 bases and the J gene lost 2 bases, with 10 bases spanning the gap.